The 9 T cell receptor beta chains presented below share a single source sample, sequenced in a study of T-cell memory formation after mild COVID-19. TCRdb recomputed calls from the 5' RACE reads with MiXCR, one row per CDR3 protein. The sample includes some 130,000 distinct CDR3 sequences, over 15% of them seen just once. Sequencing used PBMCs or a T cell subset sorted from them (not recorded which). These receptors originate from a young man who had mild COVID-19 (a few samples of this study predate the infection). Cell type and time point are not known.

This clonotype appeared many times. The chain joins TRBV5-1 to TRBJ1-2; no clear D gene. V was pared by 4 bases and J by 5 bases, with 9 bases between. This CDR3 region has 12 residues. Germline values: CDR1 SGHRS, CDR2 YFSETQ. In DNA, the CDR3 is TGCGCCAGCAGCCCGGCCGGGTATGGCTACACCTTC. Its translation: CASSPAGYGYTF.

This clonotype came up a few times. This chain links TRBV5-1 with TRBJ2-2; the match to TRBD1 covers 7 bases. V was clipped by 4 bases and J by 4 bases; unmatched bases: 7. The CDR3 spans 15 residues. CDR1 is SGHRS, CDR2 YFSETQ, per germline. DNA of the CDR3: TGCGCCAGCAGCACCTCGACAGGGAGCACCGGGGAGCTGTTTTTT. It is translated as CASSTSTGSTGELFF.

The chain combines TRBV3-1 with TRBJ2-7, with D uncertain. There are 15 residues in the CDR3. Between the trimmed V and J ends, which lost 1 base and 0 bases, there was a span of 10 bases. Looked up from germline, CDR1 is LGHDT and CDR2 is YNNKEL (reference sequence). CDR3 sequence: CASSQGPLSSYEQYF. DNA for the CDR3: TGTGCCAGCAGCCAAGGGCCACTGAGCTCCTACGAGCAGTACTTC.

This clonotype has a handful of counts. The V call is TRBV5-5, the J call TRBJ2-2; 9 bases agree with TRBD2. Trimming removed 4 bases from V and 0 bases from J; junction bases left unmatched: 16. CDR1 and CDR2 from the germline V gene are SGHKS and YYEKEE (reference sequence). The CDR3 covers 20 residues. CDR3 residues: CASSNIPYSGGDANTGELFF. The CDR3 DNA follows: TGTGCCAGCAGCAATATCCCGTATAGCGGGGGAGATGCGAACACCGGGGAGCTGTTTTTT.

This clonotype was recorded a few times. This chain uses TRBV6-5 with TRBJ1-6, with D unresolved. The ends were cut back, 0 bases at V and 8 bases at J, with 8 bases in the middle. The germline V gene has CDR1 MNHEY and CDR2 SVGAGI. The CDR3 spans 14 residues. The CDR3 nucleotides are TGTGCCAGCAGTTACTCTCCCGGGGATTCACCCCTCCACTTT. Translated, it gives CASSYSPGDSPLHF.

This sequence joins TRBV5-1 and TRBJ1-3; weak D call: TRBD1 (5 bases). V was trimmed by 6 bases and J by 0 bases, leaving 7 bases between them. The CDR3 extends over 13 amino acids. Germline V gene sequence: CDR1 SGHRS, CDR2 YFSETQ. The CDR3 DNA reads TGCGCCAGCAAACAGGACTCTGGAAACACCATATATTTT. It codes for CASKQDSGNTIYF.

This clonotype was observed a handful of times. CDR3 DNA: TGTGCCAGCAGCCTCGGACTAGCGGGGAATGCCGGTTACGAGCAGTACTTC. Translating it yields CASSLGLAGNAGYEQYF. The genes are TRBV9 and TRBJ2-7; 12 nucleotides agree with TRBD2. Germline CDR1 reads SGDLS; CDR2 reads YYNGEE. The CDR3 extends over 17 amino acids. Losses at the gene ends were 4 bases for V and 4 bases for J; bases not matched to a gene: 12.

This clonotype was recorded many times. The rearrangement uses TRBV5-1 and TRBJ2-6; weak D call: TRBD1 (6 bases). V lost 0 bases and J 2 bases, leaving 9 bases between the germline ends. Germline loops: CDR1 SGHRS, CDR2 YFSETQ. There are 16 residues in the CDR3. CDR3 nucleotides: TGCGCCAGCAGCTTGGCCCAGGGGACTGGGGCCAACGTCCTGACTTTC. This codes for CASSLAQGTGANVLTF.

The chain couples TRBV12-3 or TRBV12-4 to TRBJ2-7; either TRBD1 or TRBD2 may supply D (5 bases each). CDR3 length: 14 amino acids. Trimming stripped 4 bases from V and 3 bases from J, with 13 bases between. The CDR3 is CASSSRGTIYEQYF. The CDR3 DNA reads TGTGCCAGCAGTTCCAGAGGGACGATCTACGAGCAGTACTTC.